The 5 T cell receptor beta chains listed next were all sequenced from one sample in a study of identical twins. In TCRdb, the 5' RACE reads were re-called with MiXCR into one record per CDR3 protein. The sample contains about 900,000 distinct CDR3 sequences, 10% to 15% of which appear only once. These data were also reused for a study on yellow fever vaccine responses in identical twins.

The sample consisted of PBMCs. The receptors were sampled from a woman aged 18-29 years in good health.

This chain connects TRBV11-2 to TRBJ2-7; D gene uncertain. This CDR3 contains 13 residues. Between the trimmed V and J ends, which lost 5 bases and 4 bases, there was a span of 12 bases. Germline CDR1 and CDR2: SGHAT and FQNNGV. The CDR3 loop reads CASSPGNLYEQYV. The DNA of the CDR3 is TGTGCCAGCAGCCCCGGAAATCTTTACGAGCAGTACGTC.

The chain is built from TRBV28 and TRBJ2-1; D is possibly TRBD1 (5 bases). Germline CDR1 is MDHEN and CDR2 is SYDVKM. This CDR3 spans 14 amino acids. V was shortened by 7 bases and J by 6 bases, with 16 bases between the two germline ends. The CDR3 DNA reads as TGTGCCAGCAATAGGGGCAGGGTAGGCAATGAGCAGTTCTTC. Its translation: CASNRGRVGNEQFF.

This chain uses TRBV9 with TRBJ1-1, with TRBD1 matching 7 bases. The trim removed 3 bases at V and 4 bases at J, leaving 12 bases unmatched. In germline, CDR1 is SGDLS, CDR2 YYNGEE. The CDR3 loop spans 16 amino acids. The CDR3 nucleotides are TGTGCCAGCAGCGCGGACGACAGGGTTGAGAGCACTGAAGCTTTCTTT. It translates to CASSADDRVESTEAFF.

The table lists this clonotype with a few counts. The V and J genes are TRBV7-9 and TRBJ1-1; TRBD1 is a possible D gene (6 bases). The CDR3 totals 12 residues. Germline V gene lookup returns CDR1 SEHNR and CDR2 FQNEAQ (reference sequence). V was clipped by 4 bases and J by 7 bases, with 10 bases between them. DNA of the CDR3: TGTGCCAGCAGCTCCTGGACAGATGAAGCTTTCTTT. Translated, it gives CASSSWTDEAFF. Supplemented by reference TRBV7-9 and TRBJ1-1, the full variable domain reads DTGVSQNPRHKITKRGQNVTFRCDPISEHNRLYWYRQTLGQGPEFLTYFQNEAQLEKSRLLSDRFSAERPKGSFSTLEIQRTEQGDSAMYLCASSSWTDEAFFGQGTRLTVV.

This rearrangement joins TRBV6-5 to TRBJ2-1, with D unresolved. Trimming took off 0 bases at V and 6 bases at J, with 9 bases between the two ends. Germline CDR1 and CDR2: MNHEY and SVGAGI. The CDR3 sequence is 14 residues long. CDR3 residues: CASSYSSSRNEQFF. Here the CDR3 DNA reads TGTGCCAGCAGTTACTCAAGTTCGCGCAATGAGCAGTTCTTC.